The next 18 T cell receptor beta chains were all read from a single sample in a study of T cells after yellow fever vaccination. TCRdb passed the 5' RACE reads through MiXCR, listing each CDR3 protein once. The table has just under 600,000 distinct CDR3 sequences, about 13% seen once. This specimen consisted of PBMCs, obtained on the day of the yellow fever booster vaccination. The receptors derive from a man aged 30 to 45 who received the YFV17D yellow fever vaccine.

This clonotype showed up just a few times. The chain uses TRBV10-1 and TRBJ2-1; TRBD2 aligns across 8 bases. This CDR3 comprises 14 residues. V dropped 4 bases and J dropped 6; count of bases not matched to a gene: 5. Germline CDR1 WNHNN, CDR2 SYGVQD (reference sequence). The CDR3 DNA follows: TGCGCCAGCAGTGGGAGCGGGAGATCCAATGAGCAGTTCTTC. This encodes CASSGSGRSNEQFF.

The chain couples TRBV21-1 to TRBJ2-1; the DNA was not compared with TRBD2, the D call given in the table. TRBV21-1 is flagged as a pseudogene. This CDR3 is built from 17 residues. The CDR3 sequence: CASSKAASGRGDNEQFF. Here the CDR3 DNA reads TGTGCCAGCAGCAAAGCAGCTAGCGGTAGGGGTGACAATGAGCAGTTCTTC.

This chain links TRBV6-5 with TRBJ2-1, with D tentatively TRBD2 (6 bases). This CDR3 has 12 residues. Germline CDR1 MNHEY, CDR2 SVGAGI. Trimming pared 7 bases from V and 13 bases from J, leaving 17 bases between. Here the CDR3 DNA reads TGTGCCAGCACTACCGGGGCGGGGACCCAGTTCTTC. Translated, it gives CASTTGAGTQFF.

This rearrangement joins TRBV11-2 to TRBJ2-3; 9 bases map to TRBD2. Germline V CDR1 and CDR2: SGHAT, FQNNGV. With 5 bases clipped from V and 4 bases from J, the junction kept 16 bases outside the gene matches. The CDR3 has 18 residues. The CDR3 is CASSPPAWAGGAPDTQYF. The CDR3 coding sequence is TGTGCCAGCAGCCCCCCCGCTTGGGCGGGAGGGGCCCCAGATACGCAGTATTTT.

The chain joins TRBV29-1 to TRBJ2-7; 9 nucleotides match TRBD2. CDR3 length equals 14 residues. Germline V gene lookup returns CDR1 SQVTM and CDR2 ANQGSEA. V shed 6 bases and J 0 bases; nucleotides not matched to a gene: 6. CDR3 sequence (DNA): TGCAGCGTCCCGGCGCGGGAGGGCTCCTACGAGCAGTACTTC. Encoded protein: CSVPAREGSYEQYF.

This clonotype was counted between two and nine times. The rearrangement uses TRBV28 and TRBJ1-1; D possibly corresponds to TRBD1 (5 bases). V lost 4 bases to trimming and J lost 2 bases, with 11 bases between them. The CDR3 is made up of 14 amino acids. Germline CDR1 reads MDHEN; CDR2 reads SYDVKM. The CDR3 DNA is TGTGCCAGCAGTTCCCATGGGGCTAACACTGAAGCTTTCTTT. It translates to CASSSHGANTEAFF.

J is TRBJ2-1 and V is TRBV19, with 7 bases fitting TRBD2. CDR1 and CDR2 (germline): LNHDA, SQIVND (reference sequence). The CDR3 has 15 residues. V dropped 5 bases and J dropped 9; count of bases not matched to a gene: 13. CDR3: CASSPSARESSEQFF. CDR3 DNA sequence: TGTGCCAGTAGTCCATCGGCGCGGGAGTCCAGTGAGCAGTTCTTC.

J is TRBJ2-1 and V is TRBV9; possibly TRBD1 for D (6 bases). CDR3 length: 14 residues. Deletions cut 1 base from V and 8 bases from J, with 13 bases between. From germline, CDR1 is SGDLS and CDR2 YYNGEE. The CDR3 DNA reads TGTGCCAGCAGCGTAATGGTCCCAGGGGATGAGCAGTTCTTC. This codes for CASSVMVPGDEQFF.

This chain uses TRBV29-1 with TRBJ1-1; D is undetermined. CDR1 and CDR2 (germline): SQVTM, ANQGSEA. Trimming left V 7 bases short and J 1 base short, with 7 bases between. The CDR3 has 11 amino acids. This CDR3 is CSGRSNTEAFF. The CDR3 DNA is TGCAGCGGTCGGTCGAACACTGAAGCTTTCTTT.

The gene calls are TRBV18 and TRBJ2-3, with TRBD2 as a possible D gene (5 bases). The germline CDR1 and CDR2 sequences are KGHSH and LQKENI. V was clipped by 4 bases and J by 2 bases, with 16 bases between them. The CDR3 extends over 16 amino acids. DNA for the CDR3: TGTGCCAGCTCACTCGTCGATTTGGACTCCACAGATACGCAGTATTTT. Protein sequence: CASSLVDLDSTDTQYF.

The chain is built from TRBV19 and TRBJ2-3, with TRBD1 matching 9 bases. V was pared by 5 bases and J by 11 bases, with 14 bases of the junction left unmatched. There are 15 residues in the CDR3. Per germline, CDR1 LNHDA and CDR2 SQIVND (reference sequence). CDR3 in DNA: TGTGCCAGTAGTTTCCCCGGGACAGGGAATAAAGGGCAGTATTTT. Amino acid sequence: CASSFPGTGNKGQYF. The full variable domain, rest sourced from reference TRBV19 and TRBJ2-3, is DGGITQSPKYLFRKEGQNVTLSCEQNLNHDAMYWYRQDPGQGLRLIYYSQIVNDFQKGDIAEGYSVSREKKESFPLTVTSAQKNPTAFYLCASSFPGTGNKGQYFGPGTRLTVL.

This clonotype occurred a few times. This chain joins TRBV15 and TRBJ2-5; 7 positions match TRBD2. Trimming cost V 1 base and J 5 bases; bases outside gene matches: 4. The CDR3 contains 14 residues. CDR1 and CDR2 (germline): LNHNV, YYDKDF (reference sequence). The CDR3 DNA reads as TGTGCCACCAGCAGAGCGGGAGGCGGGGAGACCCAGTACTTC. It translates to CATSRAGGGETQYF.

V gene TRBV4-3 combines with J gene TRBJ2-7; TRBD2 agrees at 10 bases. Germline assignment: CDR1 LGHNA and CDR2 YSLEER. This CDR3 contains 16 residues. With 5 bases clipped from V and 1 base from J, the junction kept 8 bases outside the gene matches. In DNA, the CDR3 is TGCGCCAGCAGCGAAGGGCTAGCGGGAGATTCCTACGAGCAGTACTTC. It is translated as CASSEGLAGDSYEQYF.

This sequence joins TRBV27 and TRBJ2-7, with D perhaps matching TRBD1 or TRBD2 (5 bases each). Germline lookup yields CDR1 MNHEY and CDR2 SMNVEV (reference sequence). The CDR3 spans 16 residues. Deletions cut 5 bases from V and 3 bases from J, with 20 bases between. The CDR3 region is CASSLLPPGRGYEQYF. In DNA form, the CDR3 reads TGTGCCAGCAGTCTCCTACCCCCGGGACGGGGCTACGAGCAGTACTTC.

This clonotype was observed many times. CDR3 DNA: TGTGCCAGCAGTTTTATTTTGGGACATAGTGAAGCTTTCTTT. Translated: CASSFILGHSEAFF. This chain uses TRBV12-3 or TRBV12-4 with TRBJ1-1, with D maybe TRBD1 (6 bases). CDR3 length equals 14 residues. Trimming took off 3 bases at V and 7 bases at J, with 15 bases between the two ends.

This clonotype was observed a few times. The rearrangement joins TRBV24-1 to TRBJ2-7; weak D call: TRBD2 (7 bases). The CDR3 is 13 amino acids. The V gene's germline CDR1 is KGHDR and CDR2 SFDVKD. Trimming pared 6 bases from V and 7 bases from J, leaving 15 bases between. CDR3: CATSPWGGQEQYF. As DNA, the CDR3 is TGTGCCACCAGTCCCTGGGGGGGGCAAGAGCAGTACTTC.

A few counts support this clonotype. The chain employs TRBV7-2 and TRBJ2-1; D call uncertain. Trimming shortened V by 1 base and J by 8 bases, and 12 bases separated the two germline ends. Germline CDR1 is SGHTA and CDR2 is FQGNSA. This CDR3 spans 14 amino acids. The CDR3 protein is CASSLDGSLYEQFF. DNA for the CDR3: TGTGCCAGCAGCTTAGATGGCTCCCTATATGAGCAGTTCTTC.

The sample holds a few counts of this clonotype. This chain joins TRBV5-1 and TRBJ2-7, with 7 bases aligning to TRBD1. With V trimmed by 4 bases and J by 6 bases, 10 bases remained unmatched. CDR3 size: 14 residues. Germline values: CDR1 SGHRS, CDR2 YFSETQ. In nucleotides, the CDR3 is TGCGCCAGCAGCCCCCCGACAGGGAGAGGCGAGCAGTACTTC. This translates into CASSPPTGRGEQYF.